The rows below give T cell receptor beta chains drawn from one sample of a study of cytotoxic CD8 clonotypes in ibrutinib-treated CLL. Profiling relied on immunoSEQ multiplex PCR, and the TCRdb table lists in-frame clones only, not all of them. The sample lists nearly 300,000 clones; approximately 76% were seen once. Sequences were derived from PBMCs, sampled at disease progression, from a patient treated with ibrutinib. The origin of the receptors is a human donor with chronic lymphocytic leukemia. The CDR3 runs from the conserved cysteine through the conserved F or W. D genes are given only for firm matches. Where a row states a size, it is once, few, many or the class of an expanded clone; other rows omit it.

D gene: TRBD2
clone size: .
J gene: TRBJ2-5
V gene: TRBV9
CDR3 protein: CASSVARVSGEGTQYF
CDR3 DNA: TGTGCCAGCAGCGTAGCTAGGGTTAGCGGGGAGGGGACCCAGTACTTC

D gene: .
clone size: .
J gene: TRBJ2-6
V gene: TRBV5-1
CDR3 protein: CASSLGRGSSSGANVLTF
CDR3 DNA: TGCGCCAGCAGCTTGGGGAGAGGATCCAGCTCTGGGGCCAACGTCCTGACTTTC

D gene: .
clone size: once
J gene: TRBJ2-6
V gene: TRBV25-1
CDR3 protein: CASSSHGGRTGANVLTF
CDR3 DNA: TGTGCCAGCAGTTCCCACGGTGGTAGGACCGGGGCCAACGTCCTGACTTTC

D gene: .
clone size: .
J gene: TRBJ2-5
V gene: TRBV18
CDR3 protein: CASSSRWGETQYF
CDR3 DNA: TGTGCCAGCTCATCCAGGTGGGGGGAGACCCAGTACTTC

D gene: TRBD1
clone size: .
J gene: TRBJ2-1
V gene: TRBV29-1
CDR3 protein: CSAGTGAVSYNEQFF
CDR3 DNA: TGCAGCGCAGGGACAGGGGCCGTCTCCTACAATGAGCAGTTCTTC

D gene: .
clone size: .
J gene: TRBJ2-7
V gene: TRBV28
CDR3 protein: CASSLTPLLASYEQYF
CDR3 DNA: TGTGCCAGCAGTTTGACACCACTCCTAGCCTCCTACGAGCAGTACTTC

D gene: TRBD1
clone size: .
J gene: TRBJ1-5
V gene: TRBV11-2
CDR3 protein: CASSPGQGGRNSNQPQHF
CDR3 DNA: TGTGCCAGCAGCCCAGGACAGGGCGGGAGGAATAGCAATCAGCCCCAGCATTTT

D gene: .
clone size: .
J gene: TRBJ1-3
V gene: TRBV4-1
CDR3 protein: CASSRRREGNTIYF
CDR3 DNA: TGCGCCAGCAGCAGGAGGCGGGAAGGAAACACCATATATTTT

D gene: .
clone size: .
J gene: TRBJ1-2
V gene: TRBV5-1
CDR3 protein: CASSLSGAGNGYTF
CDR3 DNA: TGCGCCAGCAGCTTGTCCGGAGCTGGGAATGGCTACACCTTC

D gene: .
clone size: .
J gene: TRBJ2-1
V gene: TRBV6-6
CDR3 protein: CASSYPRGEQFF
CDR3 DNA: TGTGCCAGCAGTTACCCCAGGGGCGAGCAGTTCTTC

D gene: .
clone size: few
J gene: TRBJ1-2
V gene: TRBV6-5
CDR3 protein: CASSFTGGGYTF
CDR3 DNA: TGTGCCAGCAGTTTTACGGGTGGAGGCTACACCTTC

D gene: .
clone size: .
J gene: TRBJ2-2
V gene: TRBV11-1
CDR3 protein: CASSHTGELFF
CDR3 DNA: TGTGCCAGCAGCCACACCGGGGAGCTGTTTTTT

D gene: TRBD2
clone size: .
J gene: TRBJ2-3
V gene: TRBV5-1
CDR3 protein: CASSLAVAGLPDTQYF
CDR3 DNA: TGCGCCAGCAGCTTGGCAGTAGCGGGACTTCCAGATACGCAGTATTTT

D gene: .
clone size: .
J gene: TRBJ2-1
V gene: TRBV7-7
CDR3 protein: CASSLASVRSEQFF
CDR3 DNA: TGTGCCAGCAGCTTAGCGTCCGTTCGGAGCGAGCAGTTCTTC

D gene: .
clone size: .
J gene: TRBJ1-5
V gene: TRBV6-5
CDR3 protein: CASSLVDNNQPQHF
CDR3 DNA: TGTGCCAGCAGTTTAGTGGACAACAATCAGCCCCAGCATTTT

D gene: .
clone size: .
J gene: TRBJ1-1
V gene: TRBV4-1
CDR3 protein: CASSQVYRFKKNTEAFF
CDR3 DNA: TGCGCCAGCAGCCAAGTTTATAGGTTTAAGAAGAACACTGAAGCTTTCTTT

D gene: .
clone size: .
J gene: TRBJ2-5
V gene: TRBV28
CDR3 protein: CASRPGGVETQYF
CDR3 DNA: TGTGCCAGCAGACCAGGGGGGGTTGAGACCCAGTACTTC

D gene: TRBD1
clone size: few
J gene: TRBJ2-5
V gene: TRBV10-3
CDR3 protein: CAISESWTGQETQYF
CDR3 DNA: TGTGCCATCAGTGAGTCCTGGACAGGCCAAGAGACCCAGTACTTC

D gene: .
clone size: .
J gene: TRBJ2-1
V gene: TRBV27
CDR3 protein: CASSLSRNNEQFF
CDR3 DNA: TGTGCCAGCAGTTTATCCAGAAACAATGAGCAGTTCTTC

D gene: TRBD2
clone size: .
J gene: TRBJ2-3
V gene: TRBV7-9
CDR3 protein: CASSLPSTSGRSGTDTQYF
CDR3 DNA: TGTGCCAGCAGCTTACCTTCGACTAGCGGGAGGTCGGGCACAGATACGCAGTATTTT

D gene: .
clone size: .
J gene: TRBJ2-7
V gene: TRBV6-5
CDR3 protein: CASSYSGDEQYF
CDR3 DNA: TGTGCCAGCAGTTACAGTGGGGACGAGCAGTACTTC

D gene: TRBD2
clone size: .
J gene: TRBJ2-5
V gene: TRBV7-6
CDR3 protein: CASSPAGGVETQYF
CDR3 DNA: TGTGCCAGTTCCCCTGCGGGGGGAGTAGAGACCCAGTACTTC

D gene: .
clone size: .
J gene: TRBJ1-2
V gene: TRBV19
CDR3 protein: CASSISGRDGYTF
CDR3 DNA: TGTGCCAGTAGTATTTCGGGGAGGGATGGCTACACCTTC

D gene: .
clone size: .
J gene: TRBJ1-2
V gene: TRBV5-1
CDR3 protein: CASSLGVRESNYGYTF
CDR3 DNA: TGCGCCAGCAGCTTGGGGGTGCGAGAATCTAACTATGGCTACACCTTC

D gene: .
clone size: .
J gene: TRBJ2-7
V gene: TRBV9
CDR3 protein: CASSHDYEQYF
CDR3 DNA: TGTGCCAGCAGCCACGACTACGAGCAGTACTTC

D gene: TRBD1
clone size: .
J gene: TRBJ1-6
V gene: TRBV6-1
CDR3 protein: CASSEVARGSSYNSPLHF
CDR3 DNA: TGTGCCAGCAGTGAAGTCGCCAGGGGGAGCTCCTATAATTCACCCCTCCACTTT

D gene: .
clone size: .
J gene: TRBJ2-7
V gene: TRBV28
CDR3 protein: CASMRVSYEQYF
CDR3 DNA: TGTGCCAGCATGCGAGTCTCCTACGAGCAGTACTTC

D gene: .
clone size: .
J gene: TRBJ1-5
V gene: TRBV6-1
CDR3 protein: CASTVGPGTNQPQHF
CDR3 DNA: TGTGCCTCGACGGTGGGCCCCGGGACCAATCAGCCCCAGCATTTT

D gene: TRBD1
clone size: .
J gene: TRBJ2-4
V gene: TRBV19
CDR3 protein: CASKGLTGVAKNIQYF
CDR3 DNA: TGTGCCAGTAAAGGGTTGACAGGGGTAGCCAAAAACATTCAGTACTTC

D gene: .
clone size: .
J gene: TRBJ1-6
V gene: TRBV4-2
CDR3 protein: CASSQAWPGEVDSPLHF
CDR3 DNA: TGTGCCAGCAGCCAAGCGTGGCCAGGCGAGGTGGATTCACCCCTCCACTTT

D gene: TRBD1
clone size: .
J gene: TRBJ1-5
V gene: TRBV4-1
CDR3 protein: CASSQEQRDRGFGQPQHF
CDR3 DNA: TGCGCCAGCAGCCAAGAACAAAGGGACAGGGGGTTCGGTCAGCCCCAGCATTTT

D gene: .
clone size: .
J gene: TRBJ2-5
V gene: TRBV18
CDR3 protein: CAGSPSGETQYF
CDR3 DNA: TGTGCCGGCTCACCAAGCGGAGAGACCCAGTACTTC

D gene: .
clone size: .
J gene: TRBJ2-1
V gene: TRBV7-3
CDR3 protein: CASSLFHYDNEQFF
CDR3 DNA: TGTGCCAGCAGCTTATTTCACTACGACAATGAGCAGTTCTTC

D gene: TRBD1
clone size: .
J gene: TRBJ1-2
V gene: TRBV4-1
CDR3 protein: CASSQSGTANYGYTF
CDR3 DNA: TGCGCCAGCAGCCAATCCGGGACAGCAAACTATGGCTACACCTTC

D gene: .
clone size: few
J gene: TRBJ2-5
V gene: TRBV4-2
CDR3 protein: CASSQGTAETQYF
CDR3 DNA: TGTGCCAGCAGCCAAGGGACCGCGGAGACCCAGTACTTC

D gene: .
clone size: .
J gene: TRBJ1-2
V gene: TRBV6-5
CDR3 protein: CASSPGPANYGYTF
CDR3 DNA: TGTGCCAGCAGCCCCGGACCTGCTAACTATGGCTACACCTTC

D gene: TRBD1
clone size: .
J gene: TRBJ2-7
V gene: TRBV29-1
CDR3 protein: CSVPGTGGYEQYF
CDR3 DNA: TGCAGCGTTCCCGGGACAGGGGGATACGAGCAGTACTTC

D gene: TRBD2
clone size: few
J gene: TRBJ2-2
V gene: TRBV27
CDR3 protein: CASKGNAPGLGHTGELFF
CDR3 DNA: TGTGCCAGCAAAGGGAACGCCCCGGGACTAGGGCACACCGGGGAGCTGTTTTTT

D gene: .
clone size: .
J gene: TRBJ2-7
V gene: TRBV9
CDR3 protein: CASSVEGGPYEQYF
CDR3 DNA: TGTGCCAGCAGCGTAGAAGGGGGACCCTACGAGCAGTACTTC

D gene: .
clone size: .
J gene: TRBJ2-2
V gene: TRBV7-3
CDR3 protein: CASSFPGGELFF
CDR3 DNA: TGTGCCAGCAGCTTCCCCGGCGGGGAGCTGTTTTTT

D gene: .
clone size: .
J gene: TRBJ2-5
V gene: TRBV28
CDR3 protein: CASSLGGGWETQYF
CDR3 DNA: TGTGCCAGCAGTCTTGGAGGGGGCTGGGAGACCCAGTACTTC

D gene: TRBD1
clone size: .
J gene: TRBJ2-1
V gene: TRBV29-1
CDR3 protein: CSGGQGYNEQFF
CDR3 DNA: TGCAGCGGGGGACAGGGCTACAATGAGCAGTTCTTC

D gene: TRBD1
clone size: .
J gene: TRBJ1-4
V gene: TRBV5-5
CDR3 protein: CASSLAGQVYEKLFF
CDR3 DNA: TGTGCCAGCAGCTTGGCCGGACAGGTCTACGAAAAACTGTTTTTT

D gene: TRBD1
clone size: .
J gene: TRBJ1-5
V gene: TRBV12-5
CDR3 protein: CASGLRTGDLQPQHF
CDR3 DNA: TGTGCTAGTGGCCTCAGAACAGGGGATCTCCAGCCCCAGCATTTT

D gene: .
clone size: .
J gene: TRBJ1-1
V gene: TRBV15
CDR3 protein: CATSRDAGWNTEAFF
CDR3 DNA: TGTGCCACCAGCAGAGATGCAGGGTGGAACACTGAAGCTTTCTTT

D gene: .
clone size: .
J gene: TRBJ2-2
V gene: TRBV6-1
CDR3 protein: CASRLRGNTGELFF
CDR3 DNA: TGTGCCAGCAGGTTGAGAGGTAACACCGGGGAGCTGTTTTTT

D gene: .
clone size: .
J gene: TRBJ1-2
V gene: TRBV5-4
CDR3 protein: CASSFSVVYGYTF
CDR3 DNA: TGTGCCAGCAGCTTTTCGGTTGTCTATGGCTACACCTTC

D gene: .
clone size: .
J gene: TRBJ1-5
V gene: TRBV5-6
CDR3 protein: CASGVITGSYGNQPQHF
CDR3 DNA: TGTGCCAGCGGAGTAATAACAGGGAGTTATGGCAATCAGCCCCAGCATTTT

D gene: TRBD1
clone size: once
J gene: TRBJ1-2
V gene: TRBV4-3
CDR3 protein: CASSQPGTVDGYTF
CDR3 DNA: TGCGCCAGCAGCCAACCCGGGACAGTTGATGGCTACACCTTC

D gene: TRBD1
clone size: .
J gene: TRBJ1-2
V gene: TRBV7-2
CDR3 protein: CASSLDTPGQGNCAF
CDR3 DNA: TGTGCCAGCAGCTTAGACACGCCGGGACAGGGGAACTGTGCCTTC

D gene: TRBD1
clone size: .
J gene: TRBJ2-3
V gene: TRBV11-2
CDR3 protein: CASSLRSGGAGDTQYF
CDR3 DNA: TGTGCCAGCAGCTTGAGGTCAGGGGGCGCTGGGGATACGCAGTATTTT

D gene: TRBD1
clone size: .
J gene: TRBJ2-6
V gene: TRBV18
CDR3 protein: CASSRGQGGSGANVLTF
CDR3 DNA: TGTGCCAGCTCTAGGGGACAGGGGGGATCCGGGGCCAACGTCCTGACTTTC

D gene: TRBD1
clone size: .
J gene: TRBJ2-5
V gene: TRBV19
CDR3 protein: CASSIPWQGDETQYF
CDR3 DNA: TGTGCCAGTAGTATCCCCTGGCAGGGGGATGAGACCCAGTACTTC